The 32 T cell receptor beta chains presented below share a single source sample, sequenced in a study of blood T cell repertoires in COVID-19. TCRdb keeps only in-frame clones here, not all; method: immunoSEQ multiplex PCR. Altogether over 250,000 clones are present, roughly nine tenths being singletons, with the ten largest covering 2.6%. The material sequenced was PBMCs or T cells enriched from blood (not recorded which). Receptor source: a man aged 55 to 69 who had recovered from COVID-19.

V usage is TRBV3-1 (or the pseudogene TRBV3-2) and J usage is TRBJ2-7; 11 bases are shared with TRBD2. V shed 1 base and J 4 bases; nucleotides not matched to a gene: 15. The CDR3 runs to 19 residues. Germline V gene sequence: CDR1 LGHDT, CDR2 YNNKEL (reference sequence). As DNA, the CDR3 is TGTGCCAGCAGCCAAGCACTAGCGGGAGTCCTCCCCTCGGGGTACGAGCAGTACTTC. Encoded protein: CASSQALAGVLPSGYEQYF.

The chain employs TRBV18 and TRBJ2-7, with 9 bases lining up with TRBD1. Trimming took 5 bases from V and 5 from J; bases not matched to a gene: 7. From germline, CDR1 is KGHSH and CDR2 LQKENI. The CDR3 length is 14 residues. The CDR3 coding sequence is TGTGCCAGCTCAACGGGACAGGGCTTGGACGAGCAGTACTTC. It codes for CASSTGQGLDEQYF. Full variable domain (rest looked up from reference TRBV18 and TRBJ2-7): NAGVMQNPRHLVRRRGQEARLRCSPMKGHSHVYWYRQLPEEGLKFMVYLQKENIIDESGMPKERFSAEFPKEGPSILRIQQVVRGDSAAYFCASSTGQGLDEQYFGPGTRLTVT.

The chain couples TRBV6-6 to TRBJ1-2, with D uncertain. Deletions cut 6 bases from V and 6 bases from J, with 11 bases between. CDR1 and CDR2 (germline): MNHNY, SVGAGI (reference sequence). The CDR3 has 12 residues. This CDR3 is CASSRAGNGYTF. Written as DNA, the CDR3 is TGTGCCAGCAGCCGAGCGGGTAATGGCTACACCTTC.

The DNA for the CDR3 is TGCGCCAGCAGCCAAGCCCAGGGACTTGGTCAGCCCCAGCATTTT. This codes for CASSQAQGLGQPQHF. V usage is TRBV4-3 and J usage is TRBJ1-5, with D possibly TRBD1 on 5 matching bases. Trimming took off 1 base at V and 6 bases at J, with 13 bases between the two ends. The CDR3 runs 15 residues. The germline gives CDR1 LGHNA, CDR2 YSLEER.

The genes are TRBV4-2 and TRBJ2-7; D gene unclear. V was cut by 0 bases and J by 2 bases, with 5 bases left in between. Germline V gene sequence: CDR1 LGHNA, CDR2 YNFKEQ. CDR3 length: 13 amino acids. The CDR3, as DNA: TGTGCCAGCAGCCAAGAACTTACCTACGAGCAGTACTTC. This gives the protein CASSQELTYEQYF.

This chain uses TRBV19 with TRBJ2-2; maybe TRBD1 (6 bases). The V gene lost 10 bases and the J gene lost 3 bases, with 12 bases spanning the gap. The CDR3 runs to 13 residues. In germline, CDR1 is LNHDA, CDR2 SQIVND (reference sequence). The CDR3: CATRTGHTGELFF. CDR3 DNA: TGTGCCACGCGTACAGGGCACACCGGGGAGCTGTTTTTT.

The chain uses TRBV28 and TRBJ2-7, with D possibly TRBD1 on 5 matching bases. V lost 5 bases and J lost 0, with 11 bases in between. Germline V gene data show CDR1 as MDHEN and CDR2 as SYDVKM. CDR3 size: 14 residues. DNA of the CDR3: TGTGCCAGCAGTACAGGAGCTGTCTCCTACGAGCAGTACTTC. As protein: CASSTGAVSYEQYF.

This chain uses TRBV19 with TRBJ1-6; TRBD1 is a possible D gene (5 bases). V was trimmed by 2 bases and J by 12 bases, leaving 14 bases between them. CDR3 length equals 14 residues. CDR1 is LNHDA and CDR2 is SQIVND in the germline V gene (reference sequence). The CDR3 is CASSINLGRGPLHF. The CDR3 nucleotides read TGTGCCAGTAGTATAAATCTGGGAAGGGGACCCCTCCACTTT.

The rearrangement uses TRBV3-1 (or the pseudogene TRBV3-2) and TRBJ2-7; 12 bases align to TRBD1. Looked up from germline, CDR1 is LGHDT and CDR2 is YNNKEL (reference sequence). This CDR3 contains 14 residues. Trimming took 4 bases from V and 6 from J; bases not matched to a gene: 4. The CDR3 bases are TGTGCCAGCAGCCGGGACAGGGGGCTAGGCGAGCAGTACTTC. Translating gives CASSRDRGLGEQYF.

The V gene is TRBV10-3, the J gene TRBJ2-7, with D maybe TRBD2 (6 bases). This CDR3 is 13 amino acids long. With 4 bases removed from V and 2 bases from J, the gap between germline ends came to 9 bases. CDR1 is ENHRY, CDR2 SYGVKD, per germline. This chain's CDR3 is CAISGGGTYEQYF. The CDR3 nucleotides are TGTGCCATCAGTGGTGGCGGGACCTACGAGCAGTACTTC.

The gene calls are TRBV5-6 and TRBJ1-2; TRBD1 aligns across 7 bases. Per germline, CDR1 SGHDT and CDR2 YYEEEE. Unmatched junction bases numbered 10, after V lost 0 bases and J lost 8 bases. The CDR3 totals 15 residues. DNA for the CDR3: TGTGCCAGCAGCTTGGAGCAGACAGGGCTCAGGGGCTACACCTTC. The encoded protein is CASSLEQTGLRGYTF.

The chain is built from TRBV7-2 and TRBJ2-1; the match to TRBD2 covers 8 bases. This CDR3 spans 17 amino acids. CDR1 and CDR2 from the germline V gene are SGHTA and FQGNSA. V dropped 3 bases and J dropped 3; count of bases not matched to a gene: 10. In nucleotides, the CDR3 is TGTGCCAGCAGCTTCACCACTAGCGGTACTTACTACAATGAGCAGTTCTTC. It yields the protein CASSFTTSGTYYNEQFF.

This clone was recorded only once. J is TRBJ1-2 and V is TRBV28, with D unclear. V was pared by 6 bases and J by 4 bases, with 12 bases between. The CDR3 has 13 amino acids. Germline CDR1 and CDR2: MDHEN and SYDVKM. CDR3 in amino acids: CASSLLRVYGYTF. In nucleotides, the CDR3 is TGTGCCAGCAGCCTCTTGAGGGTCTATGGCTACACCTTC.

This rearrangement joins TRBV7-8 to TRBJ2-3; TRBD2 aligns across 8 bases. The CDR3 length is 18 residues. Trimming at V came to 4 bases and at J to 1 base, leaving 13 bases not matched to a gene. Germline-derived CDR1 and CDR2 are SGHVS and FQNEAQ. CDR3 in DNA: TGTGCCAGCAGCTCCCTCACTTATGGGCGGGGGGGCACAGATACGCAGTATTTT. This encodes CASSSLTYGRGGTDTQYF. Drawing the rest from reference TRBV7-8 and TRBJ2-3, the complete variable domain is GAGVSQSPRYKVAKRGQDVALRCDPISGHVSLFWYQQALGQGPEFLTYFQNEAQLDKSGLPSDRFFAERPEGSVSTLKIQRTQQEDSAVYLCASSSLTYGRGGTDTQYFGPGTRLTVL.

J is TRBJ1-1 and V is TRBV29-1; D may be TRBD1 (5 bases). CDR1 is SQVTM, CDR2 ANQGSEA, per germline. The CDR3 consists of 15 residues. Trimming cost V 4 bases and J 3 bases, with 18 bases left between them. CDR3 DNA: TGCAGCGTTGCTCCCTCCGCTCGGGGGTACACTGAAGCTTTCTTT. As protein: CSVAPSARGYTEAFF. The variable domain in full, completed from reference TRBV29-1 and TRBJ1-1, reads SAVISQKPSRDICQRGTSLTIQCQVDSQVTMMFWYRQQPGQSLTLIATANQGSEATYESGFVIDKFPISRPNLTFSTLTVSNMSPEDSSIYLCSVAPSARGYTEAFFGQGTRLTVV.

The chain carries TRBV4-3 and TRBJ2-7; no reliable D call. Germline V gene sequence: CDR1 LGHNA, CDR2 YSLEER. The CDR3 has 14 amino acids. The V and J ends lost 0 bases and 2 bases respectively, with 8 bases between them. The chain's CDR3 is CASSQDLSAYEQYF. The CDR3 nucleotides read TGCGCCAGCAGCCAAGATTTGTCAGCCTACGAGCAGTACTTC.

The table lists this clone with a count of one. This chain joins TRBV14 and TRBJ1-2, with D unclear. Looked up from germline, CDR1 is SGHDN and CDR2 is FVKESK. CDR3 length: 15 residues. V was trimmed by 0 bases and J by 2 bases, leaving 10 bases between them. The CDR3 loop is CASSQDRYRNYGYTF. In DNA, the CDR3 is TGTGCCAGCAGCCAAGATCGTTACAGAAACTATGGCTACACCTTC.

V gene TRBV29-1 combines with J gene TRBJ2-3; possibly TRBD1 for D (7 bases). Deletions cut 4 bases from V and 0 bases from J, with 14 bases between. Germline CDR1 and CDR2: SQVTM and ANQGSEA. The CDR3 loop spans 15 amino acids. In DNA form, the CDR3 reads TGCAGCGTTGTGGGGGGACAGTCTAGCACAGATACGCAGTATTTT. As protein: CSVVGGQSSTDTQYF.

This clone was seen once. The CDR3 reads CASSIEGGGGTDTQYF. Here the CDR3 DNA reads TGTGCCAGCAGCATAGAAGGGGGAGGGGGAACAGATACGCAGTATTTT. The chain links TRBV13 to TRBJ2-3; maybe TRBD2 (7 bases). In germline, CDR1 is PRHDT, CDR2 FYEKMQ (reference sequence). This CDR3 is built from 16 residues. Trimming removed 5 bases at V and 3 bases at J, with 18 bases between.

This chain's CDR3 is CASSQGTSGGREQYF. The CDR3 nucleotides read TGTGCCAGCAGCCAGGGGACTAGCGGGGGAAGGGAGCAGTACTTC. The rearrangement joins TRBV4-2 to TRBJ2-7, with 14 bases that match TRBD2. The CDR3 runs 15 residues. The germline CDR1 and CDR2 sequences are LGHNA and YNFKEQ. The V gene end was trimmed by 3 bases and the J gene end by 7 bases; junction bases not matched to a gene: 5.

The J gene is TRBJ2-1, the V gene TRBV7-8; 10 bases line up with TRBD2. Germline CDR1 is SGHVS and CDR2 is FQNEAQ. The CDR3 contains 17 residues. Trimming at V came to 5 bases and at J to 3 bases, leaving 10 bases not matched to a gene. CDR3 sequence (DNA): TGTGCCAGCAGCGCAAGGGTGACTAGCGGGTACTACAATGAGCAGTTCTTC. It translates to CASSARVTSGYYNEQFF. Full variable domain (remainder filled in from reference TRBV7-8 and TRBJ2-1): GAGVSQSPRYKVAKRGQDVALRCDPISGHVSLFWYQQALGQGPEFLTYFQNEAQLDKSGLPSDRFFAERPEGSVSTLKIQRTQQEDSAVYLCASSARVTSGYYNEQFFGPGTRLTVL.

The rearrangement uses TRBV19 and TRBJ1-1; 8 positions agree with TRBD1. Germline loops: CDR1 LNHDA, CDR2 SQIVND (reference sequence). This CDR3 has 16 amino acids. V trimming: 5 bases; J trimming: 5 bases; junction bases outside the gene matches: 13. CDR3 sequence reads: CASSRYRGQGWTEAFF. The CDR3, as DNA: TGTGCCAGTAGTCGATACCGCGGACAGGGATGGACTGAAGCTTTCTTT.

The CDR3: CASSYPAGQGQNEQYF. The CDR3 DNA sequence: TGTGCCAGCAGTTACCCCGCAGGACAGGGGCAAAACGAGCAGTACTTC. The chain is built from TRBV6-6 and TRBJ2-7; 9 nucleotides match TRBD1. The V gene end was trimmed by 2 bases and the J gene end by 5 bases; junction bases not matched to a gene: 10. Germline loops: CDR1 MNHNY, CDR2 SVGAGI (reference sequence). There are 16 residues in the CDR3.

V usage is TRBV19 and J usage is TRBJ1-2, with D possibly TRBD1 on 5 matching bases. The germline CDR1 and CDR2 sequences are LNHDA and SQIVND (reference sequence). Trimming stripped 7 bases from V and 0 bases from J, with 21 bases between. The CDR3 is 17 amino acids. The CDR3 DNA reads TGTGCCAGTAAAATGGGGGGGGGAACGACAGCTAACTATGGCTACACCTTC. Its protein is CASKMGGGTTANYGYTF.

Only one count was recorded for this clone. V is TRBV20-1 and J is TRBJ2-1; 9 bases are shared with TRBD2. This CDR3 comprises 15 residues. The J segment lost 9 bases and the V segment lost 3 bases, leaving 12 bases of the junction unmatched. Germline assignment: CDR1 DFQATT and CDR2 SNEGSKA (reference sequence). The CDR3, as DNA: TGCAGTGCTAGTTCTATGACTAGCGGAGTTGGTGAGCAGTTCTTC. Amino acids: CSASSMTSGVGEQFF.

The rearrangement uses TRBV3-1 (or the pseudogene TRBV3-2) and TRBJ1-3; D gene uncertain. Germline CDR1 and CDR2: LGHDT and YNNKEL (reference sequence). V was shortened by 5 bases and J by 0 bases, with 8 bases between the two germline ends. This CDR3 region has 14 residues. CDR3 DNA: TGTGCCAGCAGCACAGCCGCCTCTGGAAACACCATATATTTT. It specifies CASSTAASGNTIYF.

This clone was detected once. Here the CDR3 DNA reads TGTGCCAGCAGTTTATGGACACCATATAATTCACCCCTCCACTTT. This gives the protein CASSLWTPYNSPLHF. The rearrangement uses TRBV28 and TRBJ1-6; no reliable D call. Germline lookup yields CDR1 MDHEN and CDR2 SYDVKM. The CDR3 consists of 15 residues. V gave up 0 bases and J gave up 4 bases, with 7 bases separating them. Based on the CDR3 plus reference TRBV28 and TRBJ1-6, the full variable domain is DVKVTQSSRYLVKRTGEKVFLECVQDMDHENMFWYRQDPGLGLRLIYFSYDVKMKEKGDIPEGYSVSREKKERFSLILESASTNQTSMYLCASSLWTPYNSPLHFGNGTRLTVT.

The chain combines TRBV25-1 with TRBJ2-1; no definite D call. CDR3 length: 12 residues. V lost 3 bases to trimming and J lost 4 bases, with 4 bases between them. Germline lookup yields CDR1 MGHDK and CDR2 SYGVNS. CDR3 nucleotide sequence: TGTGCCAGCAGTGACCTATACAATGAGCAGTTCTTC. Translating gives CASSDLYNEQFF.

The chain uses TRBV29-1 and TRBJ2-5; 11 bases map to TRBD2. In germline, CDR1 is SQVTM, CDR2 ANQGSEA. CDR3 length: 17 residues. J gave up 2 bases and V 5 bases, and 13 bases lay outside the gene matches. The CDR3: CSVQRASGGTRQETQYF. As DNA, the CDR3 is TGCAGCGTTCAACGGGCTAGCGGGGGGACCAGGCAAGAGACCCAGTACTTC.

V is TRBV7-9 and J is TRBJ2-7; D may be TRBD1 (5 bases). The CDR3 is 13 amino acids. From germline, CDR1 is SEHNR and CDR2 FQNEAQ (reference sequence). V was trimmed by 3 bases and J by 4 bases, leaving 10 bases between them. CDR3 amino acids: CASSLTATYEQYF. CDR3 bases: TGTGCCAGCAGCTTGACAGCTACTTACGAGCAGTACTTC.

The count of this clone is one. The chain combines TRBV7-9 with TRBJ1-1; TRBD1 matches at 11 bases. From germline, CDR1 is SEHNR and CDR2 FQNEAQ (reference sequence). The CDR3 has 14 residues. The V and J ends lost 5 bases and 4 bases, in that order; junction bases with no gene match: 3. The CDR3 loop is CASSHGTGGTEAFF. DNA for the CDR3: TGTGCCAGCAGCCACGGGACAGGGGGCACTGAAGCTTTCTTT.

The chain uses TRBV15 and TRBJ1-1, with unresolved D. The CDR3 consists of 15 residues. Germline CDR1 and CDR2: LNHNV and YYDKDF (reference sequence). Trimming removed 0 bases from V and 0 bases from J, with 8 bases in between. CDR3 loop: CATSRDLNLNTEAFF. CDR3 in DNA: TGTGCCACCAGCAGAGATCTAAACCTGAACACTGAAGCTTTCTTT. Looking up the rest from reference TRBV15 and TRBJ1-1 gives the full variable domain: DAMVIQNPRYQVTQFGKPVTLSCSQTLNHNVMYWYQQKSSQAPKLLFHYYDKDFNNEADTPDNFQSRRPNTSFCFLDIRSPGLGDTAMYLCATSRDLNLNTEAFFGQGTRLTVV.